Below, 14 T cell receptor beta chains from the same sample are listed, as sequenced in a study of Ad26.COV2.S vaccination and SARS-CoV-2 variants. Treatment reported: some 19 received Ad26.COV2.S at low or high dose, single or two shots; roughly five received placebo; per-sample allocation not given. Collection of the samples took place on day 63 after the first injection of vaccine or placebo. The data were produced by immunoSEQ multiplex PCR, yet TCRdb's version contains in-frame clones alone and is incomplete. This sample yields 400,000 to 500,000 clones, of which roughly 88% are seen a single time; around 3.6% belongs to the top ten. Specimen: peripheral blood, collected in a trial of Ad26.COV2.S vaccine versus placebo. These TCRs come from a person aged 18 to 59 who received the Ad26.COV2.S COVID-19 vaccine or a placebo.

This clone was seen only a few times. The chain links TRBV6-6 to TRBJ1-2, with D possibly TRBD1 on 5 matching bases. With 7 bases removed from V and 0 bases from J, the gap between germline ends came to 12 bases. CDR3 length equals 14 residues. CDR1 is MNHNY, CDR2 SVGAGI, per germline (reference sequence). The CDR3 loop is CASTRGGPNYGYTF. The CDR3, as DNA: TGTGCCAGCACGCGGGGCGGCCCTAACTATGGCTACACCTTC.

This clone was found many times. This chain connects TRBV6-2 or TRBV6-3 to TRBJ2-2, with D possibly being TRBD2 (5 bases). CDR1 and CDR2 (germline): MNHEY, SVGEGT. The length of the CDR3 is 15 residues. The V end was cut by 4 bases, the J end by 2 bases, with 11 bases between. The CDR3 bases are TGTGCCAGCAGTTTCCTCGGGGAAAACACCGGGGAGCTGTTTTTT. This codes for CASSFLGENTGELFF.

The rearrangement links TRBV5-5 to TRBJ2-7; TRBD1 matches 10 bases. The CDR3 totals 15 residues. Trimming cost V 3 bases and J 4 bases; bases outside gene matches: 7. CDR1 and CDR2 (germline): SGHKS, YYEKEE (reference sequence). The CDR3 here is CASSSGQGFPYEQYF. CDR3 DNA sequence: TGTGCCAGCAGCTCGGGACAGGGGTTTCCTTACGAGCAGTACTTC.

This chain links TRBV6-6 with TRBJ2-1, with D perhaps assigned TRBD1 or TRBD2 (5 bases each). In germline, CDR1 is MNHNY, CDR2 SVGAGI (reference sequence). The V and J ends lost 3 bases and 1 base respectively, with 7 bases between them. There are 14 residues in the CDR3. The CDR3 nucleotides are TGTGCCAGCAGTTATGGGGGTTCCTACAATGAGCAGTTCTTC. As protein: CASSYGGSYNEQFF.

This chain links TRBV20-1 with TRBJ2-5; D is undetermined. The CDR3 is 12 amino acids. Trimming cost V 3 bases and J 3 bases, with 8 bases left between them. Germline V gene sequence: CDR1 DFQATT, CDR2 SNEGSKA (reference sequence). The DNA of the CDR3 is TGCAGTGCTAGTACCCTAAAAGAGACCCAGTACTTC. It yields the protein CSASTLKETQYF.

J is TRBJ1-5 and V is TRBV6-2 or TRBV6-3; no clear D gene. The CDR3 contains 12 residues. Germline V gives CDR1 MNHEY, CDR2 SVGEGT. V shed 4 bases and J shed 6 bases, with 7 bases lying between them. The CDR3 region has the DNA TGTGCCAGCAGTTTCCGGGTTCAGCCCCAGCATTTT. This encodes CASSFRVQPQHF.

The gene calls are TRBV5-4 and TRBJ1-1, with D hard to call. CDR3 length: 14 amino acids. V was clipped by 0 bases and J by 4 bases, with 10 bases between them. CDR1 is SGHNT and CDR2 is YYREEE in the germline V gene (reference sequence). This CDR3 reads CASSLATWGTEAFF. CDR3 DNA sequence: TGTGCCAGCAGCTTGGCGACCTGGGGCACTGAAGCTTTCTTT.

This rearrangement joins TRBV7-8 to TRBJ1-1; 7 bases match TRBD1. CDR1 and CDR2 (germline): SGHVS, FQNEAQ. V lost 6 bases, J lost 4 bases, and 5 bases stayed unmatched. This CDR3 is 13 amino acids long. CDR3 sequence reads: CASRFTGVTEAFF. CDR3 coding DNA: TGTGCCAGCAGGTTTACAGGGGTCACTGAAGCTTTCTTT.

CDR3 in amino acids: CASTRTRDSPLHF. In DNA form, the CDR3 reads TGTGCCAGCACCAGGACCCGTGATTCACCCCTCCACTTT. V is TRBV12-3 or TRBV12-4 and J is TRBJ1-6; D remains ambiguous. V lost 7 bases, J lost 8 bases, and 12 bases lay in between. The CDR3 extends over 13 amino acids.

This clone was counted a few times. This sequence joins TRBV7-8 and TRBJ1-3; D might be TRBD1 (5 bases). Germline loops: CDR1 SGHVS, CDR2 FQNEAQ. The CDR3 runs to 16 residues. V was cut by 1 base and J by 0 bases, with 10 bases left in between. DNA for the CDR3: TGTGCCAGCAGCTTAGTTGGGGGAAGCTCTGGAAACACCATATATTTT. Encoded protein: CASSLVGGSSGNTIYF. The complete variable domain, with remaining parts taken from reference TRBV7-8 and TRBJ1-3, reads GAGVSQSPRYKVAKRGQDVALRCDPISGHVSLFWYQQALGQGPEFLTYFQNEAQLDKSGLPSDRFFAERPEGSVSTLKIQRTQQEDSAVYLCASSLVGGSSGNTIYFGEGSWLTVV.

In DNA form, the CDR3 reads TGTGCCAGCAGTGTAGAAGGTTGGATCTATGGCTACACCTTC. Translation gives CASSVEGWIYGYTF. V and J are TRBV2 and TRBJ1-2; no clear D. This CDR3 comprises 14 residues. Trimming left V 4 bases short and J 4 bases short, with 13 bases between. Germline CDR1 SNHLY, CDR2 FYNNEI.

A remark on this clone: A much larger clone differs from this one at a single base, so this may be a read error. This chain links TRBV3-1 (or the pseudogene TRBV3-2) with TRBJ1-1, with 7 bases fitting TRBD1. This CDR3 is 14 amino acids long. The germline V gene has CDR1 LGHDT and CDR2 YNNKEL (reference sequence). V lost 5 bases and J lost 1; bases outside the gene matches: 4. In DNA form, the CDR3 reads TGTGCCAGCAGCTTGGGACAGCCGAACACTGAAGCTTTCTTT. This sequence encodes CASSLGQPNTEAFF.

This clone has ten or more counts. This chain connects TRBV29-1 to TRBJ1-4; 11 bases fit TRBD1. V lost 4 bases, J lost 6 bases, and 10 bases stayed unmatched. Germline values: CDR1 SQVTM, CDR2 ANQGSEA. The CDR3 contains 16 residues. CDR3 sequence: CSVGLWTGGADEKLFF. The DNA of the CDR3 is TGCAGCGTTGGGCTTTGGACAGGGGGCGCGGATGAAAAACTGTTTTTT.

The V call is TRBV7-2, the J call TRBJ1-6, with 9 nucleotides matching TRBD1. CDR3 size: 15 residues. CDR1 is SGHTA and CDR2 is FQGNSA in the germline V gene. After removal of 4 bases from V and 6 bases from J, the junction contained 4 bases not matched to a gene. The CDR3 DNA follows: TGTGCCAGCAGCTCAATGGACAGGGGTAATTCACCCCTCCACTTT. It specifies CASSSMDRGNSPLHF.